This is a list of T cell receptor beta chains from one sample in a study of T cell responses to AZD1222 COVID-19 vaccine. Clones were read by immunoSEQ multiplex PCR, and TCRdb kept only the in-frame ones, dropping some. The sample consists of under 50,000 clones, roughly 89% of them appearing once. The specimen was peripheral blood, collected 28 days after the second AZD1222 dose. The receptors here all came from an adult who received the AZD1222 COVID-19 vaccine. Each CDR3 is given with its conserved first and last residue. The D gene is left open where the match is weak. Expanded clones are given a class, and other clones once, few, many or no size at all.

TGTGCCAGCAGCGCTGGACTGTCGGGACTCCTAAGCGACTATGGCTACACCTTC	CASSAGLSGLLSDYGYTF	TRBJ1-2	NA	TRBV9	NA
TGTGCCAGCAGCTTGACCAGGGTCAATCAGCCCCAGCATTTT	CASSLTRVNQPQHF	TRBJ1-5	once	TRBV5-5	NA
TGCGCCAGCAGCTTGGATGGGGTGCCCTACAATGAGCAGTTCTTC	CASSLDGVPYNEQFF	TRBJ2-1	NA	TRBV5-1	NA
TGTGCCAGCAGCCATGACAGGAGATGGGGCTACGAGCAGTACTTC	CASSHDRRWGYEQYF	TRBJ2-7	NA	TRBV14	NA
TGCGCCAGCAGCTTCGTGAAGGGACCTTTGAACGAGCAGTACTTC	CASSFVKGPLNEQYF	TRBJ2-7	NA	TRBV5-1	NA
TGTGCCAGCAGCCTGGAGGGCGACGAGCAGTTCTTC	CASSLEGDEQFF	TRBJ2-1	NA	TRBV11-3	NA
TGTGCCAGCAGCCAGGGCGACCCACGGGGGGCTTTCTTT	CASSQGDPRGAFF	TRBJ1-1	NA	TRBV3-1/TRBV3-2	NA
TGTGCCAGCAGCCCCAAAACCGGGACAGGGCGGACTGGAAACACCATATATTTT	CASSPKTGTGRTGNTIYF	TRBJ1-3	once	TRBV14	TRBD1
TGTGCCAGCAGCTTGGCCGTGGGAGACCCATGGCCCCAGCATTTT	CASSLAVGDPWPQHF	TRBJ1-5	NA	TRBV5-5	NA
TGTGCCAGCAGTCGGAGTTCGGCGGGAGGGCCGCACGAGCAGTACTTC	CASSRSSAGGPHEQYF	TRBJ2-7	NA	TRBV28	TRBD2
TGTGCCAGCAGCTTCCCGGGACAGGGGGGGACCCAGTACTTC	CASSFPGQGGTQYF	TRBJ2-5	NA	TRBV6-5	TRBD1
TGTGCCAGTCGCCGGCGGGAGGGCTACAATGAGCAGTTCTTC	CASRRREGYNEQFF	TRBJ2-1	NA	TRBV25-1	TRBD2
TGTGCCAGCAGCCCCACGGGGCTCTCTGGAAACACCATATATTTT	CASSPTGLSGNTIYF	TRBJ1-3	few	TRBV11-2	NA
TGTGCCACCAGTGATAATCGGGTGGCCACAGATACGCAGTATTTT	CATSDNRVATDTQYF	TRBJ2-3	NA	TRBV24-1	NA
TGTGCCCTCAGCCCCCAGCTCTACTATGGCTACACCTTC	CALSPQLYYGYTF	TRBJ1-2	NA	TRBV2	NA
TGTGCCAGCAGTACCTGGCCCTCTGGAAACACCATATATTTT	CASSTWPSGNTIYF	TRBJ1-3	NA	TRBV6-5	NA
TGTGCCAGCCACTTCCGAGCGAGGGTAGGAGGCACCGGGGAGCTGTTTTTT	CASHFRARVGGTGELFF	TRBJ2-2	NA	TRBV5-6	NA
TGTGCCAGCTCGCCAAATTACAGGGGGCCGAACACCGGGGAGCTGTTTTTT	CASSPNYRGPNTGELFF	TRBJ2-2	NA	TRBV18	TRBD1
TGCGCCAGCAGCTTGGACGGGGCAGGGGATACGCAGTATTTT	CASSLDGAGDTQYF	TRBJ2-3	NA	TRBV5-1	NA
TGTGCCATTGGGGAAACAAGACTTGAGCAGTTCTTC	CAIGETRLEQFF	TRBJ2-1	NA	TRBV10-3	NA
TGTGCCAGCAGTTCCGGGACTACCTCCTACGAGCAGTACTTC	CASSSGTTSYEQYF	TRBJ2-7	few	TRBV2	TRBD2
TGCAGCGCCCCGACTAGCGGTAGCACAGATACGCAGTATTTT	CSAPTSGSTDTQYF	TRBJ2-3	NA	TRBV29-1	TRBD2
TGTGCCAGCCAGGAGACACGTCTCAGGGGTGACACCGGGGAGCTGTTTTTT	CASQETRLRGDTGELFF	TRBJ2-2	NA	TRBV7-9	NA
TGTGCCAGCAGCAGAAGTCAAGATTCACCCCTCCACTTT	CASSRSQDSPLHF	TRBJ1-6	NA	TRBV6-5	NA
TGTGCCAGCTCACCATGGGGTGATTATGGAAACACCATATATTTT	CASSPWGDYGNTIYF	TRBJ1-3	NA	TRBV18	NA
TGCGCCAGCAGCCAAGATTTAGGCTCACCCCTCCACTTT	CASSQDLGSPLHF	TRBJ1-6	NA	TRBV4-3	NA
TGTGCCAGCAGCTTGGTAGCACCTGGGAGGGAGACCCTCCACTTT	CASSLVAPGRETLHF	TRBJ1-6	NA	TRBV7-9	NA
TGCGCCAGCAGCTCGGGGAGAGACTTAGATGAGCAGTTCTTC	CASSSGRDLDEQFF	TRBJ2-1	NA	TRBV5-1	NA
TGCAGCGTTGCTAGGCAGTCTAACACTGAAGCTTTCTTT	CSVARQSNTEAFF	TRBJ1-1	NA	TRBV29-1	NA
TGTGCCACCCGTGGCAGGAGATACAATGAGCAGTTCTTC	CATRGRRYNEQFF	TRBJ2-1	once	TRBV19	NA
TGTGCCAGCAGCGTAGTTCCGGAGAACACTGAAGCTTTCTTT	CASSVVPENTEAFF	TRBJ1-1	NA	TRBV9	NA
TGTGCCAGTAATAGCAGGGATCAGCCCCAGCATTTT	CASNSRDQPQHF	TRBJ1-5	NA	TRBV19	NA
TGTGCTAGTGGTTTGGTCCCAGGGGCAGGGGAGACCCAGTACTTC	CASGLVPGAGETQYF	TRBJ2-5	NA	TRBV12-5	NA
TGTGCCAGCAGTCGGGACCATACCCGCAATCAGCCCCAGCATTTT	CASSRDHTRNQPQHF	TRBJ1-5	NA	TRBV3-1/TRBV3-2	NA
TGTGCCTGGGCGAGGACCCACGAGCAGTACTTC	CAWARTHEQYF	TRBJ2-7	NA	TRBV30	NA
TGTGCCAGTAGTATGGCAGGGACTGAAGCTTTCTTT	CASSMAGTEAFF	TRBJ1-1	NA	TRBV19	NA
TGTGCCAGCTCACCGACAGGGCCCTTGGAGCAGTACTTC	CASSPTGPLEQYF	TRBJ2-7	few	TRBV18	TRBD1
TGTGCCAGCAGCTTAGACAGGGGCACTGAAGCTTTCTTT	CASSLDRGTEAFF	TRBJ1-1	NA	TRBV11-2	NA
TGCGCCAGCAGCCAGCGGGACAGAAGAGAAGAGACCCAGTACTTC	CASSQRDRREETQYF	TRBJ2-5	few	TRBV4-1	NA
TGTGCCTGGAGTCCGGGTGCGAATCAGCCCCAGCATTTT	CAWSPGANQPQHF	TRBJ1-5	NA	TRBV30	NA
TGTGCCAGCAGCAAAGCGCTAGGAACCCTGGACAGCAATCAGCCCCAGCATTTT	CASSKALGTLDSNQPQHF	TRBJ1-5	NA	TRBV21-1	NA
TGTGCCAGCAGACCGACAGGGTTCACCTATGGCTACACCTTC	CASRPTGFTYGYTF	TRBJ1-2	NA	TRBV27	TRBD1
TGTGCCAGCAGCGTACTGGGGACGGCCGGTGAGCAGTTCTTC	CASSVLGTAGEQFF	TRBJ2-1	NA	TRBV9	NA
TGTGCTAGTGGTTTCGACGGTTCCCTCTTAACCGGGGAGCTGTTTTTT	CASGFDGSLLTGELFF	TRBJ2-2	once	TRBV12-5	NA
TGTGCCAGTAGTTCAACAGGGGGACCCTATAATTCACCCCTCCACTTT	CASSSTGGPYNSPLHF	TRBJ1-6	NA	TRBV19	TRBD1
TGTGCCAGTAGTATAGCGGGCGGGAACACTGAAGCTTTCTTT	CASSIAGGNTEAFF	TRBJ1-1	NA	TRBV19	NA
TGTGCCAGCAGCTTGGTTTCTGGTCAGGGGGCCTACGAGCAGTACTTC	CASSLVSGQGAYEQYF	TRBJ2-7	NA	TRBV5-6	TRBD1
TGTGCCAGCAGCGGGCCGGGACAGCGTTCCTACGAGCAGTACTTC	CASSGPGQRSYEQYF	TRBJ2-7	NA	TRBV13	TRBD1
TGCGCCAGCAGCCAAGATGCGGGAGGGTCCTACAATGAGCAGTTCTTC	CASSQDAGGSYNEQFF	TRBJ2-1	NA	TRBV4-1	TRBD2
TGCAGCGCCGGCGACATAGCCAAAAACATTCAGTACTTC	CSAGDIAKNIQYF	TRBJ2-4	once	TRBV29-1	NA
TGTGCCAGCAGCCCTTCTAGCGGGAGGGAAGTAACCGGGGAGCTGTTTTTT	CASSPSSGREVTGELFF	TRBJ2-2	NA	TRBV7-8	TRBD2
TGTGCCAGCAGCGCCAGGACAGAGAACACTGAAGCTTTCTTT	CASSARTENTEAFF	TRBJ1-1	once	TRBV3-1/TRBV3-2	NA
TGCGCCAGCAGCCAAGGGGTAGGTGGACAGGGACGTGGCTACACCTTC	CASSQGVGGQGRGYTF	TRBJ1-2	NA	TRBV4-1	TRBD1
TGTGCCAGCAGCCGTATGGGGACAGGCTACCAAGAGACCCAGTACTTC	CASSRMGTGYQETQYF	TRBJ2-5	NA	TRBV9	TRBD1
TGTGCCAGCAGCGTAGGTGGGGGGGCAGAACCTTCCTACGAGCAGTACTTC	CASSVGGGAEPSYEQYF	TRBJ2-7	NA	TRBV9	NA
TGTGCCAGCAGCTTCCGACAGGGTTATTACAATGAGCAGTTCTTC	CASSFRQGYYNEQFF	TRBJ2-1	NA	TRBV7-8	TRBD1
TGTGCCAGCAGCATATCCCGGGGATACGAGCAGTACTTC	CASSISRGYEQYF	TRBJ2-7	NA	TRBV7-2	NA
TGTGCCAGCAGCTCAGACCGGGACAGCGGGGAAAAACTGTTTTTT	CASSSDRDSGEKLFF	TRBJ1-4	NA	TRBV5-5	TRBD1
TGTGCCAGCAGTTTCCGGTGGGGGCCGAACACCGGGGAGCTGTTTTTT	CASSFRWGPNTGELFF	TRBJ2-2	few	TRBV11-2	NA